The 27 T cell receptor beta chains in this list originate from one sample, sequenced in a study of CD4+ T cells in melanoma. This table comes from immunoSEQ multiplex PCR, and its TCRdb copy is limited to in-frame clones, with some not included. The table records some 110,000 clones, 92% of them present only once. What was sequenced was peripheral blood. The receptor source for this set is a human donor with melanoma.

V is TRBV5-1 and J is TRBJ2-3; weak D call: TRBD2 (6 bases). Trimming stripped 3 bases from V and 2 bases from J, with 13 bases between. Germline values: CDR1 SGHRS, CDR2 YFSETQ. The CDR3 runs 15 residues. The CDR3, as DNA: TGCGCCAGCAGCTGGGCTAGCGCACTCACAGATACGCAGTATTTT. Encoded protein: CASSWASALTDTQYF.

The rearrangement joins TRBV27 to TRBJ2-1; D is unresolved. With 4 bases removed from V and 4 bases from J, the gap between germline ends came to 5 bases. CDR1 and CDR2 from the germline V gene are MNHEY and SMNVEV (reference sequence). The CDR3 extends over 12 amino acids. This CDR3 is CASSSTYNEQFF. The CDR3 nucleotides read TGTGCCAGCAGTTCCACATACAATGAGCAGTTCTTC.

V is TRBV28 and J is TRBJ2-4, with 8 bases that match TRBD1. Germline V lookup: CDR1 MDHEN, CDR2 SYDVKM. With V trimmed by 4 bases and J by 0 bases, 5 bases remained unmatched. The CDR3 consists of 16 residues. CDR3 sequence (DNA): TGTGCCAGCAGTTGGACAGGGAAGGGAGCCAAAAACATTCAGTACTTC. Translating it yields CASSWTGKGAKNIQYF.

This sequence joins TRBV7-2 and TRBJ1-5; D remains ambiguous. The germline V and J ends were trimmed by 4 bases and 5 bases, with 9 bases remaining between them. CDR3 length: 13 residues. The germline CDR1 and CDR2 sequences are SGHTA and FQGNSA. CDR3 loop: CASSSLGYQPQHF. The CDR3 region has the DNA TGTGCCAGCAGCTCATTGGGATATCAGCCCCAGCATTTT.

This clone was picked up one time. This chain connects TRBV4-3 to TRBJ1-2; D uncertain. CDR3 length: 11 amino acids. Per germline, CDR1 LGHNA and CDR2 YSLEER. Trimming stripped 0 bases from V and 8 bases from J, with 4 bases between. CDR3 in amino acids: CASSQDGGYTF. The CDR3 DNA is TGCGCCAGCAGCCAAGACGGGGGCTACACCTTC.

The CDR3 bases are TGTGCCAGCAGCTCCCAAGGGCGGGCTCCACTCGAGCAGTACTTC. Translating it yields CASSSQGRAPLEQYF. The chain is built from TRBV7-2 and TRBJ2-7, with D possibly TRBD2 on 5 matching bases. Deletions cut 4 bases from V and 6 bases from J, with 19 bases between. Germline CDR1 SGHTA, CDR2 FQGNSA. The CDR3 is made up of 15 amino acids.

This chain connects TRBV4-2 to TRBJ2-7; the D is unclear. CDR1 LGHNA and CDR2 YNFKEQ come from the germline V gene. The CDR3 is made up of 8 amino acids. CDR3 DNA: TGTGTCACGGACGAGCAGTACTTC. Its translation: CVTDEQYF.

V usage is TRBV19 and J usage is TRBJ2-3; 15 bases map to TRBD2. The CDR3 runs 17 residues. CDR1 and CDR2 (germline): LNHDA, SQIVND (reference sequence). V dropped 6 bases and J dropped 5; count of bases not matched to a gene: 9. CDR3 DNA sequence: TGTGCCAGTAGACAGAGACCGGGACTAGCGGGAGGAGATACGCAGTATTTT. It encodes CASRQRPGLAGGDTQYF.

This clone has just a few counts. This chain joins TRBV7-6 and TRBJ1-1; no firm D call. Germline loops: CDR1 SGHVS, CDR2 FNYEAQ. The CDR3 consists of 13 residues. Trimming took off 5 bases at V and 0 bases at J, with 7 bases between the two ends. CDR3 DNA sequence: TGTGCCAGCAGCCAAGTACTGAACACTGAAGCTTTCTTT. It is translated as CASSQVLNTEAFF.

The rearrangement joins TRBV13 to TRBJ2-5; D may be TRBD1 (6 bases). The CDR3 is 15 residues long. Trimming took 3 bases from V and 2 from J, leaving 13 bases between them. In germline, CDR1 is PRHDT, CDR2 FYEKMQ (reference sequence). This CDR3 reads CASSFRQASQETQYF. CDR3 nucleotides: TGTGCCAGCAGCTTCCGACAGGCGTCACAAGAGACCCAGTACTTC.

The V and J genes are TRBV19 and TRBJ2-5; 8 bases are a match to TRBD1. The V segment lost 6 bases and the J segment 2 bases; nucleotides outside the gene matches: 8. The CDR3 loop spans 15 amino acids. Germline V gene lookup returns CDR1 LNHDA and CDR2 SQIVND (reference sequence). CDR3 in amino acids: CASSWTGKGQETQYF. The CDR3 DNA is TGTGCCAGTAGCTGGACAGGGAAAGGACAAGAGACCCAGTACTTC.

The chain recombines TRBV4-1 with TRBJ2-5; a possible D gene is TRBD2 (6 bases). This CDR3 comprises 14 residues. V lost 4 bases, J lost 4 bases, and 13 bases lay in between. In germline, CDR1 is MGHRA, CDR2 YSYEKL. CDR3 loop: CASSRSGGPETQYF. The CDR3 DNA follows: TGCGCCAGCAGCCGTTCCGGGGGACCAGAGACCCAGTACTTC.

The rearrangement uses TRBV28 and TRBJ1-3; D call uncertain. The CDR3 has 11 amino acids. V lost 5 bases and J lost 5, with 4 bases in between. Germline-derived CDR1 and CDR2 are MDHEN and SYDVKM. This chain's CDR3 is CASSRRNTIYF. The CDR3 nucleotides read TGTGCCAGCAGTCGACGAAACACCATATATTTT.

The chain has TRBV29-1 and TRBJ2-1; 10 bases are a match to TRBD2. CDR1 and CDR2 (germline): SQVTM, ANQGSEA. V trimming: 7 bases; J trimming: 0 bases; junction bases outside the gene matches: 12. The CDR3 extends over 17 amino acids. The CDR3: CSAPRDASGSSYNEQFF. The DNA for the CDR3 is TGCAGCGCTCCCCGGGATGCTAGCGGGAGCTCCTACAATGAGCAGTTCTTC.

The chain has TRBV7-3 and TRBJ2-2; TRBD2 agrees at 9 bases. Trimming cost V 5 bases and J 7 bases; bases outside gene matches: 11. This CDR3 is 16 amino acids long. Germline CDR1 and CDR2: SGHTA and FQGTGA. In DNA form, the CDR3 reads TGTGCCAGCAGCCCACAGGCTAGCGGGGTGAACGGGGAGCTGTTTTTT. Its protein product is CASSPQASGVNGELFF.

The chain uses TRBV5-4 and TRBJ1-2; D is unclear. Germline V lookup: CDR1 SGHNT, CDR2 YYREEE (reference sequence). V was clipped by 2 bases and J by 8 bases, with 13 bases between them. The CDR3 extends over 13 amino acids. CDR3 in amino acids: CASSFRGEEGYTF. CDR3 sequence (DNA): TGTGCCAGCAGCTTCAGAGGAGAGGAGGGCTACACCTTC.

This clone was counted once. The CDR3 loop reads CAWSVLRSSSYNSPLHF. CDR3 DNA: TGTGCCTGGAGTGTACTCCGGTCAAGCTCCTATAATTCACCCCTCCACTTT. V is TRBV30 and J is TRBJ1-6, with D unclear. In germline, CDR1 is GTSNPN, CDR2 SVGIG (reference sequence). This CDR3 has 17 amino acids. V lost 0 bases and J lost 0, with 12 bases in between.

In DNA, the CDR3 is TGTGCCAGCAGCCCGACAAGAAGGGTAGCGGGCAATGAGCAGTTCTTC. As protein: CASSPTRRVAGNEQFF. This chain uses TRBV9 with TRBJ2-1; 7 bases map to TRBD2. CDR1 is SGDLS and CDR2 is YYNGEE in the germline V gene. Unmatched junction bases numbered 13, after V lost 4 bases and J lost 6 bases. The CDR3 extends over 16 amino acids.

The CDR3 sequence: CASSSSGGSQETQYF. CDR3 in DNA: TGTGCCAGCAGCTCTAGCGGGGGGTCCCAAGAGACCCAGTACTTC. This chain joins TRBV6-5 and TRBJ2-5, with 11 bases fitting TRBD2. CDR3 length equals 15 residues. Germline CDR1 is MNHEY and CDR2 is SVGAGI. With V trimmed by 6 bases and J by 1 base, 4 bases remained unmatched.

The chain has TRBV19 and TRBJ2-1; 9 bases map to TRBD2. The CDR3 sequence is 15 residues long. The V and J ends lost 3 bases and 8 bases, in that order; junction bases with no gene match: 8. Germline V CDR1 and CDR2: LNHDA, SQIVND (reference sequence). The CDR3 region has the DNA TGTGCCAGTAGTATCTTTGGCGGGAGGGCCGATGAGCAGTTCTTC. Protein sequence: CASSIFGGRADEQFF.

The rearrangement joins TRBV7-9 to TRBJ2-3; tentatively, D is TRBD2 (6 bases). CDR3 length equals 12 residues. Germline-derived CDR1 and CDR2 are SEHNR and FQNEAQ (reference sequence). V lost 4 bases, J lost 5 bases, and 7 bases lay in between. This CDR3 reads CASSWGGDTQYF. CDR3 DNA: TGTGCCAGCAGCTGGGGAGGAGATACGCAGTATTTT.

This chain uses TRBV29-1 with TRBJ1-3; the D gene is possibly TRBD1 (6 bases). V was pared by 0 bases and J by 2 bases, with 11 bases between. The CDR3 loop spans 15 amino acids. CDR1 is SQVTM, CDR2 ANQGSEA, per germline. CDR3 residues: CSVEDGTTTGNTIYF. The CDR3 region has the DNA TGCAGCGTTGAAGATGGGACAACTACTGGAAACACCATATATTTT.

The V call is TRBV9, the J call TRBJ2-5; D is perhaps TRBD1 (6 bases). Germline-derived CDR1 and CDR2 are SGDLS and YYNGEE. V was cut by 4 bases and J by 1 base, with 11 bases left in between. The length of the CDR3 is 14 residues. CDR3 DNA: TGTGCCAGCAGCATGGGGGCCCCCCAAGAGACCCAGTACTTC. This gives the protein CASSMGAPQETQYF.

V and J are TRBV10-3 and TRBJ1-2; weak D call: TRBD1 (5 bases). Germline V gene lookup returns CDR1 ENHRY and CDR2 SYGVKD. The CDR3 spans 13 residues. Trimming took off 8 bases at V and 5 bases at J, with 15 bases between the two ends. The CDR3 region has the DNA TGTGCCATCGCCCGGCGGGGGTGGTATGGCTACACCTTC. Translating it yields CAIARRGWYGYTF.

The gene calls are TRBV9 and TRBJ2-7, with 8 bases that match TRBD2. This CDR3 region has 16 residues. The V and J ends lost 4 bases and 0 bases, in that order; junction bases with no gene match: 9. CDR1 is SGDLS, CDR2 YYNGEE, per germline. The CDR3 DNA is TGTGCCAGCAGCTCAACCGGGACTAGTGGCTCCTACGAGCAGTACTTC. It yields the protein CASSSTGTSGSYEQYF. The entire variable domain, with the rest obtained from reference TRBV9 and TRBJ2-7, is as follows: DSGVTQTPKHLITATGQRVTLRCSPRSGDLSVYWYQQSLDQGLQFLIQYYNGEERAKGNILERFSAQQFPDLHSELNLSSLELGDSALYFCASSSTGTSGSYEQYFGPGTRLTVT.

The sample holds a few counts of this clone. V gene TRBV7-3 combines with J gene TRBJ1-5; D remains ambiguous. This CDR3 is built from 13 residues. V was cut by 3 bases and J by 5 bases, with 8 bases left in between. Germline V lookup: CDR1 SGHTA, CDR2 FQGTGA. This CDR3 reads CASSLNGDQPQHF. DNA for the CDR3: TGTGCCAGCAGCTTGAACGGGGATCAGCCCCAGCATTTT.

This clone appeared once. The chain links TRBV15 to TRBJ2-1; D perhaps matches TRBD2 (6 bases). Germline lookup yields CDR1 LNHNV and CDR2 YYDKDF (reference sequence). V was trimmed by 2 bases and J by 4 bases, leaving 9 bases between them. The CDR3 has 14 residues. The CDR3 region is CATSRLSGYNEQFF. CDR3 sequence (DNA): TGTGCCACCAGCAGACTTAGCGGTTACAATGAGCAGTTCTTC. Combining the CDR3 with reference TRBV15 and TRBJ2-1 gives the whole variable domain DAMVIQNPRYQVTQFGKPVTLSCSQTLNHNVMYWYQQKSSQAPKLLFHYYDKDFNNEADTPDNFQSRRPNTSFCFLDIRSPGLGDTAMYLCATSRLSGYNEQFFGPGTRLTVL.